The 2 T cell receptor beta chains below all came from one sample that was sequenced in a study of T cells in Graves' hyperthyroidism and ophthalmopathy. Using RNA transcripts as the source, TCR beta CDR3 regions were amplified. The TCR CDR3 was amplified in a first-round RT-PCR using the HTBI primer set. MiXCR, run by TCRdb on the multiplex PCR reads, gives a single entry per CDR3 protein. The data show hundreds of thousands of distinct CDR3 sequences, 15% to 18% seen once. Source material: blood. Receptors originate from a woman under 30 with Graves' hyperthyroidism.

The sample holds many counts of this clonotype. The chain combines TRBV11-2 with TRBJ2-1; unclear D gene. The CDR3 consists of 14 residues. From germline, CDR1 is SGHAT and CDR2 FQNNGV. Trimming pared 1 base from V and 6 bases from J, leaving 10 bases between. The CDR3 loop reads CASSLGRTSNEQFF. As DNA, the CDR3 is TGTGCCAGCAGCTTAGGACGGACGTCCAATGAGCAGTTCTTC.

The CDR3 spells CASSRPGTKEHEKLFF. The DNA of the CDR3 is TGCGCCAGCAGCCGTCCGGGGACCAAGGAACATGAAAAACTGTTTTTT. V and J are TRBV4-1 and TRBJ1-4, with D perhaps matching TRBD1 (5 bases). This CDR3 spans 16 amino acids. V gave up 4 bases and J gave up 6 bases, with 18 bases separating them. In germline, CDR1 is MGHRA, CDR2 YSYEKL.